A selection of T cell receptor beta chains follows, all from one sample in a study of blood T cell repertoires in COVID-19. Method: immunoSEQ multiplex PCR; TCRdb's copy keeps in-frame clones and lacks some. The data hold roughly 260,000 clones, with roughly 90% observed a single time. The material sequenced was peripheral blood. These receptors were taken from a woman between 40 and 50 years old who had recovered from COVID-19. CDR3s include the opening cysteine and the closing phenylalanine or tryptophan. A D gene is named only where the DNA matches it firmly. Clone size is not always given. Where it is, it says once, few, many or a class for expanded clones.

j_gene: TRBJ2-5; d_gene: NA; abundance: once; v_gene: TRBV7-8; CDR3nt: TGTGCCAGCAGATTACCCTCCCGGGGTCAGGGGCGAACGGCGGAGACCCAGTACTTC; CDR3aa: CASRLPSRGQGRTAETQYF
j_gene: TRBJ2-4; d_gene: NA; abundance: NA; v_gene: TRBV7-2; CDR3nt: TGTGCCAGCAGCAAAACGGGACTGGCGGAGAGGATTCAGTACTTC; CDR3aa: CASSKTGLAERIQYF
j_gene: TRBJ1-6; d_gene: NA; abundance: NA; v_gene: TRBV7-8; CDR3nt: TGTGCCAGCAAAAACAGGTCCTCCTATAATTCACCCCTCCACTTT; CDR3aa: CASKNRSSYNSPLHF
j_gene: TRBJ2-2; d_gene: TRBD1; abundance: NA; v_gene: TRBV7-3; CDR3nt: TGTGCCAGCAGCTCCCATGCGACAGGGGTGGACACCGGGGAGCTGTTTTTT; CDR3aa: CASSSHATGVDTGELFF
j_gene: TRBJ1-5; d_gene: TRBD1; abundance: NA; v_gene: TRBV28; CDR3nt: TGTGCCAGCAGTTTACCCCTGACAGGGGAACAGCCCCAGCATTTT; CDR3aa: CASSLPLTGEQPQHF
j_gene: TRBJ2-7; d_gene: NA; abundance: NA; v_gene: TRBV19; CDR3nt: TGTGCCAGTAGCTTCCGGGACTTATTCTACGAGCAGTACTTC; CDR3aa: CASSFRDLFYEQYF
j_gene: TRBJ2-2; d_gene: NA; abundance: NA; v_gene: TRBV3-1/TRBV3-2; CDR3nt: TGTGCCAGCAGCCAAGATTCCCAAATGAGGACCGGGGAGCTGTTTTTT; CDR3aa: CASSQDSQMRTGELFF
j_gene: TRBJ2-3; d_gene: TRBD2; abundance: NA; v_gene: TRBV7-2; CDR3nt: TGTGCCAGCAGCTCCGGACTAGCGGGGGGGCAAGATACGCAGTATTTT; CDR3aa: CASSSGLAGGQDTQYF
j_gene: TRBJ1-1; d_gene: NA; abundance: NA; v_gene: TRBV2; CDR3nt: TGTGCCAGCAGTGCTTTCGCAGCGTCGAACACTGAAGCTTTCTTT; CDR3aa: CASSAFAASNTEAFF
j_gene: TRBJ1-5; d_gene: TRBD1; abundance: NA; v_gene: TRBV19; CDR3nt: TGTGCCAGTAGTAGGGACAGTGCGGTCGCGCCCCAGCATTTT; CDR3aa: CASSRDSAVAPQHF
j_gene: TRBJ1-3; d_gene: NA; abundance: NA; v_gene: TRBV7-2; CDR3nt: TGTGCCAGCAGCTTAGGGTCAGGCCTCTCTGGAAACACCATATATTTT; CDR3aa: CASSLGSGLSGNTIYF
j_gene: TRBJ2-3; d_gene: TRBD1; abundance: NA; v_gene: TRBV7-3; CDR3nt: TGTGCCAGCAGCTTATTCCCCGGGACAGGGGGGGATACGCAGTATTTT; CDR3aa: CASSLFPGTGGDTQYF
j_gene: TRBJ2-1; d_gene: NA; abundance: NA; v_gene: TRBV4-3; CDR3nt: TGCGCCAGCAGCCAAGATTCGAGCGACGGCTACAATGAGCAGTTCTTC; CDR3aa: CASSQDSSDGYNEQFF
j_gene: TRBJ2-1; d_gene: TRBD2; abundance: NA; v_gene: TRBV6-1; CDR3nt: TGTGCCAGCAGTGATAGGGCAGGGAGGGTACACAATGAGCAGTTCTTC; CDR3aa: CASSDRAGRVHNEQFF
j_gene: TRBJ1-6; d_gene: TRBD1; abundance: NA; v_gene: TRBV19; CDR3nt: TGTGCCAGTACCCCTCGGGACAGTTATAATTCACCCCTCCACTTT; CDR3aa: CASTPRDSYNSPLHF
j_gene: TRBJ1-5; d_gene: TRBD1; abundance: NA; v_gene: TRBV28; CDR3nt: TGTGCCAGCACCCTGGGACAGGGGGCAAATAGCAATCAGCCCCAGCATTTT; CDR3aa: CASTLGQGANSNQPQHF
j_gene: TRBJ2-2; d_gene: TRBD2; abundance: once; v_gene: TRBV9; CDR3nt: TGTGCCAGCAGCGTAACCCCGGGGAGGGGCACCGGGGAGCTGTTTTTT; CDR3aa: CASSVTPGRGTGELFF